The clone carrying this T cell receptor (beta chain) was counted once. The data belong to a study of blood T cell repertoires in COVID-19. Study overall: Whether acute or convalescent, the COVID-19 samples came from the United States, Italy and Spain. PBMCs, B-cell-depleted T cells, or T cells were the source of the cDNA or gDNA that made up the material.

Only in-frame clones appear in the TCRdb table, and some are missing; sequencing was by immunoSEQ multiplex PCR. The sample has around 43,000 clones, nearly 80% seen once; the top ten hold about 20%. This CDR3 contains 13 residues. V lost 4 bases and J lost 6; bases outside the gene matches: 4. Germline V CDR1 and CDR2: SGHKS, YYEKEE (reference sequence). This rearrangement joins TRBV5-5 to TRBJ1-2, with 9 bases identical to TRBD1. The clonotype comes from a man aged 65 to 85 with acute or convalescent COVID-19. Sequenced material: peripheral blood. The CDR3 region is CASSRDRANGYTF. CDR3 coding DNA: TGTGCCAGCAGCCGGGACAGGGCGAATGGCTACACCTTC.